Listed below are T cell receptor beta chains from one sample, sequenced in a study of regulatory T cells in long-lasting Graves disease. TCRdb reprocessed the multiplex PCR reads with MiXCR, giving one entry per CDR3 protein. The data show approximately 500,000 distinct CDR3 sequences, 20% to 25% seen once. Material: peripheral blood mononuclear cells (PBMCs), obtained when the disease was refractory, from a patient treated with antithyroid drugs. The receptor set was obtained from a female donor with Graves disease. Each CDR3 is given with its conserved first and last residue. Each record gives: V gene, D gene, J gene, clone size, CDR3 DNA, CDR3 protein. The D gene is left open where the match is weak. Rows may omit the clone size; those that give it use once, few, many or a size class.

V gene: TRBV27
D gene: NA
J gene: TRBJ2-6
clone size: NA
CDR3 DNA: TGTGCCAGCAGACTGAGTGGGACCAACGTCCTGACTTTC
CDR3 protein: CASRLSGTNVLTF

V gene: TRBV6-1
D gene: TRBD1
J gene: TRBJ2-5
clone size: many
CDR3 DNA: TGTGCCAGCAGGAGACAGGGGAAGGGGAAAGAGACCCAGTACTTC
CDR3 protein: CASRRQGKGKETQYF

V gene: TRBV27
D gene: NA
J gene: TRBJ2-6
clone size: few
CDR3 DNA: TGTGCCAGCAGCTCGCGCCCAATCTCTGGGGCCAACGTCCTGACTTTC
CDR3 protein: CASSSRPISGANVLTF

V gene: TRBV19
D gene: TRBD1
J gene: TRBJ1-5
clone size: NA
CDR3 DNA: TGTGCCAGTAGCATACCCGGGACAGGGGGCAATCAGCCCCAGCATTTT
CDR3 protein: CASSIPGTGGNQPQHF

V gene: TRBV6-2/TRBV6-3
D gene: NA
J gene: TRBJ2-7
clone size: many
CDR3 DNA: TGTGCCAGCAGTTACTCGCCCGAGCTGAGATACGAGCAGTACTTC
CDR3 protein: CASSYSPELRYEQYF

V gene: TRBV25-1
D gene: NA
J gene: TRBJ2-7
clone size: many
CDR3 DNA: TGTGCCAGCAGGGATGGGGTCGAGCAGTACTTC
CDR3 protein: CASRDGVEQYF

V gene: TRBV7-8
D gene: NA
J gene: TRBJ1-2
clone size: NA
CDR3 DNA: TGTGCCAGCAGCTTAGCGGGGACGGCGTCTGGTGATGGCTACACCTTC
CDR3 protein: CASSLAGTASGDGYTF

V gene: TRBV6-5
D gene: NA
J gene: TRBJ2-5
clone size: many
CDR3 DNA: TGTGCCAGCAGTTACTCTGGGGCGGGGAATCAAGAGACCCAGTACTTC
CDR3 protein: CASSYSGAGNQETQYF

V gene: TRBV20-1
D gene: TRBD1
J gene: TRBJ1-1
clone size: many
CDR3 DNA: TGCAGTGCTAGAGATAGGAACAGGGGAGGTCCTGAAGCTTTCTTT
CDR3 protein: CSARDRNRGGPEAFF

V gene: TRBV5-4
D gene: NA
J gene: TRBJ2-5
clone size: few
CDR3 DNA: TGTGCCAGCAGCTTGAGTTTTACGGGGACCCAAGAGACCCAGTACTTC
CDR3 protein: CASSLSFTGTQETQYF

V gene: TRBV5-1
D gene: NA
J gene: TRBJ2-7
clone size: few
CDR3 DNA: TGCGCCAGCAGCTTCCTAACCGGACAGTCCTTCCACGAGCAGTACTTC
CDR3 protein: CASSFLTGQSFHEQYF

V gene: TRBV24-1
D gene: NA
J gene: TRBJ2-5
clone size: many
CDR3 DNA: TGTGCCACCAGTGATGTGAACCACCAAGAGACCCAGTACTTC
CDR3 protein: CATSDVNHQETQYF

V gene: TRBV20-1
D gene: TRBD1
J gene: TRBJ1-5
clone size: NA
CDR3 DNA: TGCAGTGCTAGAGATCCAAAACAGGGGCACAATCAGCCCCAGCATTTT
CDR3 protein: CSARDPKQGHNQPQHF

V gene: TRBV28
D gene: NA
J gene: TRBJ2-3
clone size: NA
CDR3 DNA: TGTGCCAGCAGTTCCGCCAGAGCGAGCCAAGGAGGCACAGATACGCAGTATTTT
CDR3 protein: CASSSARASQGGTDTQYF

V gene: TRBV6-5
D gene: NA
J gene: TRBJ2-2
clone size: many
CDR3 DNA: TGTGCCAGCAGTTATTCGGGTTTCGTAGAAACCGGGGAGCTGTTTTTT
CDR3 protein: CASSYSGFVETGELFF

V gene: TRBV18
D gene: NA
J gene: TRBJ1-4
clone size: few
CDR3 DNA: TGTGCCAGCTCACCACCCGCGGACAGAGGTGAAAAACTGTTTTTT
CDR3 protein: CASSPPADRGEKLFF

V gene: TRBV6-2/TRBV6-3
D gene: NA
J gene: TRBJ2-3
clone size: NA
CDR3 DNA: TGTGCCAGCAGTTACAGAGGACTCCAGCTGGATACGCAGTATTTT
CDR3 protein: CASSYRGLQLDTQYF

V gene: TRBV29-1
D gene: NA
J gene: TRBJ2-2
clone size: NA
CDR3 DNA: TGCACCTTCAGTAGGGAGACCGGGGAGCTGTTTTTT
CDR3 protein: CTFSRETGELFF

V gene: TRBV12-3/TRBV12-4
D gene: NA
J gene: TRBJ2-5
clone size: many
CDR3 DNA: TGTGCCAGCAGTTTTCCGGGGAGGGAGACCCAGTACTTC
CDR3 protein: CASSFPGRETQYF

V gene: TRBV3-1
D gene: TRBD2
J gene: TRBJ2-1
clone size: NA
CDR3 DNA: TGTGCCAGCAGCCAAGCTCTAGCGGGGCTTTTAGATGAGCAGTTCTTC
CDR3 protein: CASSQALAGLLDEQFF

V gene: TRBV12-3/TRBV12-4
D gene: NA
J gene: TRBJ2-7
clone size: many
CDR3 DNA: TGTGCCAGCAGTTTAACACAGACCTACGAGCAGTACTTC
CDR3 protein: CASSLTQTYEQYF

V gene: TRBV27
D gene: TRBD2
J gene: TRBJ2-7
clone size: many
CDR3 DNA: TGTGCCAGCAGTCCGTTAGCGGGAGGCCCCAACGAGCAGTACTTC
CDR3 protein: CASSPLAGGPNEQYF

V gene: TRBV6-4
D gene: TRBD1
J gene: TRBJ2-1
clone size: NA
CDR3 DNA: TGTGCCAGCACCAACGCCGGACAGGGTAGGGATGAGCAGTTCTTC
CDR3 protein: CASTNAGQGRDEQFF

V gene: TRBV20-1
D gene: NA
J gene: TRBJ1-2
clone size: NA
CDR3 DNA: TGCAGTGCCCTAACAGACTCGGACATCTATGGCTACACCTTC
CDR3 protein: CSALTDSDIYGYTF

V gene: TRBV27
D gene: TRBD1
J gene: TRBJ1-2
clone size: many
CDR3 DNA: TGTGCCAGCAGTTCACGCAGACAGGGCCTTAACTATGGCTACACCTTC
CDR3 protein: CASSSRRQGLNYGYTF

V gene: TRBV10-3
D gene: NA
J gene: TRBJ1-1
clone size: many
CDR3 DNA: TGTGCCATCAGTGGCCAGGGTCACACTGAAGCTTTCTTT
CDR3 protein: CAISGQGHTEAFF

V gene: TRBV28
D gene: NA
J gene: TRBJ1-6
clone size: NA
CDR3 DNA: TGTGCCAGCAGTTTGCAGACCTCGACTAGCTCCTATAATTCACCCCTCCACTTT
CDR3 protein: CASSLQTSTSSYNSPLHF

V gene: TRBV29-1
D gene: NA
J gene: TRBJ2-5
clone size: many
CDR3 DNA: TGCAGCGTTGAAGGGGTGTGGGAGTCCCAAGAGACCCAGTACTTC
CDR3 protein: CSVEGVWESQETQYF

V gene: TRBV28
D gene: NA
J gene: TRBJ1-5
clone size: many
CDR3 DNA: TGTGCCAGCAGTTTAAACTTCTTGGCGGTGGGGCCAAATCAGCCCCAGCATTTT
CDR3 protein: CASSLNFLAVGPNQPQHF

V gene: TRBV28
D gene: NA
J gene: TRBJ2-2
clone size: NA
CDR3 DNA: TGTGCCAGCAGCCCCGACTGGGGGGCCGGGGAGCTGTTTTTT
CDR3 protein: CASSPDWGAGELFF

V gene: TRBV6-2/TRBV6-3
D gene: NA
J gene: TRBJ2-5
clone size: few
CDR3 DNA: TGTGCCAGCAGCGAAGGAGGTCGGGAGACCCAGTACTTC
CDR3 protein: CASSEGGRETQYF